A selection of T cell receptor beta chains follows, all from one sample in a study of cytomegalovirus exposure and HLA in healthy donors. Data came from immunoSEQ multiplex PCR; TCRdb stores just in-frame clones and leaves some out. The sample lists 150,000 to 200,000 clones, roughly 9.4% seen once, with approximately 1.3% in the top ten. Material for sequencing was PBMCs. The receptors originated from a woman in her 30s in good health and CMV-seropositive. Each CDR3 is given with its conserved first and last residue. The order of the fields is J gene, clone size, D gene, V gene, CDR3 protein, CDR3 DNA. A D gene is named only where the DNA matches it firmly. Some rows mark clone size as missing; the rest say once, few, many or name a class of expanded clone.

j_call: TRBJ2-1
clone_size: few
d_call: TRBD2
v_call: TRBV10-3
cdr3_aa: CAISEPGLAGGRSYNEQFF
cdr3_nt: TGTGCCATCAGTGAGCCGGGACTAGCGGGAGGGCGGTCCTACAATGAGCAGTTCTTC

j_call: TRBJ1-2
clone_size: few
d_call: .
v_call: TRBV18
cdr3_aa: CASSPGGRNYGYTF
cdr3_nt: TGTGCCAGCTCACCAGGGGGGAGAAACTATGGCTACACCTTC

j_call: TRBJ1-1
clone_size: few
d_call: TRBD1
v_call: TRBV4-1
cdr3_aa: CASSQTRWITRTGGLHTEAFF
cdr3_nt: TGCGCCAGCAGCCAAACTCGTTGGATTACAAGGACAGGGGGCCTGCACACTGAAGCTTTCTTT

j_call: TRBJ1-5
clone_size: .
d_call: .
v_call: TRBV19
cdr3_aa: CASSWDTRPNQPQHF
cdr3_nt: TGTGCCAGTAGTTGGGACACTAGACCTAATCAGCCCCAGCATTTT

j_call: TRBJ2-7
clone_size: few
d_call: .
v_call: TRBV27
cdr3_aa: CASSFRRGYEQYF
cdr3_nt: TGTGCCAGCAGTTTCCGGAGAGGTTACGAGCAGTACTTC

j_call: TRBJ2-2
clone_size: .
d_call: .
v_call: TRBV2
cdr3_aa: CASRVVQELFF
cdr3_nt: TGTGCCAGTCGGGTGGTGCAGGAGCTGTTTTTT

j_call: TRBJ2-2
clone_size: .
d_call: TRBD2
v_call: TRBV30
cdr3_aa: CAWSSTRTSGTNTGELFF
cdr3_nt: TGTGCCTGGAGTTCCACCCGGACTAGCGGGACGAACACCGGGGAGCTGTTTTTT

j_call: TRBJ2-3
clone_size: .
d_call: .
v_call: TRBV5-1
cdr3_aa: CASSAAYHPTITDTQYF
cdr3_nt: TGCGCCAGCAGCGCCGCGTATCACCCTACCATCACAGATACGCAGTATTTT

j_call: TRBJ1-1
clone_size: .
d_call: TRBD1
v_call: TRBV14
cdr3_aa: CASSHHRGGMNTEAFF
cdr3_nt: TGTGCCAGCAGCCATCACAGGGGGGGGATGAACACTGAAGCTTTCTTT

j_call: TRBJ2-1
clone_size: few
d_call: TRBD2
v_call: TRBV18
cdr3_aa: CASSVGLAYEQFF
cdr3_nt: TGTGCCAGCTCAGTGGGACTAGCCTATGAGCAGTTCTTC

j_call: TRBJ2-7
clone_size: .
d_call: .
v_call: TRBV5-4
cdr3_aa: CASSLVGVAHEQYF
cdr3_nt: TGTGCCAGCAGCTTGGTAGGGGTGGCCCACGAGCAGTACTTC

j_call: TRBJ1-1
clone_size: .
d_call: .
v_call: TRBV5-1
cdr3_aa: CASSLVPEEEAFF
cdr3_nt: TGCGCCAGCAGCTTGGTTCCCGAGGAGGAAGCTTTCTTT

j_call: TRBJ1-1
clone_size: .
d_call: .
v_call: TRBV29-1
cdr3_aa: CSGAGGTEAFF
cdr3_nt: TGCAGCGGAGCCGGGGGCACTGAAGCTTTCTTT

j_call: TRBJ2-7
clone_size: few
d_call: TRBD1
v_call: TRBV27
cdr3_aa: CASSSRGQGAKVYEQYF
cdr3_nt: TGTGCCAGCAGTTCCAGAGGACAGGGGGCAAAGGTGTACGAGCAGTACTTC

j_call: TRBJ2-2
clone_size: .
d_call: .
v_call: TRBV6-6
cdr3_aa: CASRDTGELFF
cdr3_nt: TGTGCCAGCCGGGACACCGGGGAGCTGTTTTTT

j_call: TRBJ2-2
clone_size: few
d_call: TRBD1
v_call: TRBV6-5
cdr3_aa: CASSHWDRGLTGELFF
cdr3_nt: TGTGCCAGCAGTCACTGGGACAGGGGGCTCACCGGGGAGCTGTTTTTT

j_call: TRBJ2-2
clone_size: .
d_call: .
v_call: TRBV27
cdr3_aa: CASRAGTGELFF
cdr3_nt: TGTGCCAGCAGAGCAGGCACCGGGGAGCTGTTTTTT

j_call: TRBJ2-7
clone_size: few
d_call: TRBD1
v_call: TRBV5-6
cdr3_aa: CASSLGQGIGEQYF
cdr3_nt: TGTGCCAGCAGCTTGGGACAGGGGATCGGCGAGCAGTACTTC

j_call: TRBJ2-1
clone_size: .
d_call: .
v_call: TRBV5-4
cdr3_aa: CASSLGLLNEQFF
cdr3_nt: TGTGCCAGCAGCTTGGGGCTGCTCAATGAGCAGTTCTTC

j_call: TRBJ1-1
clone_size: few
d_call: TRBD1
v_call: TRBV19
cdr3_aa: CASSIQGGATEAFF
cdr3_nt: TGTGCCAGTAGTATACAGGGGGGAGCCACTGAAGCTTTCTTT

j_call: TRBJ1-2
clone_size: .
d_call: .
v_call: TRBV5-1
cdr3_aa: CASSLDGDWGYGYTF
cdr3_nt: TGCGCCAGCAGCTTGGATGGGGACTGGGGGTATGGCTACACCTTC

j_call: TRBJ2-1
clone_size: few
d_call: .
v_call: TRBV10-2
cdr3_aa: CASTPADSSSYNEQFF
cdr3_nt: TGCGCCAGCACCCCGGCGGACTCAAGCTCCTACAATGAGCAGTTCTTC

j_call: TRBJ2-1
clone_size: .
d_call: .
v_call: TRBV29-1
cdr3_aa: CSVDHGGRRFF
cdr3_nt: TGCAGCGTTGACCATGGAGGGAGAAGGTTCTTC

j_call: TRBJ2-1
clone_size: few
d_call: .
v_call: TRBV5-6
cdr3_aa: CASSSGLDWDEQFF
cdr3_nt: TGTGCCAGCAGCTCCGGACTCGACTGGGATGAGCAGTTCTTC

j_call: TRBJ1-1
clone_size: few
d_call: .
v_call: TRBV13
cdr3_aa: CASRRYGIGKEAFF
cdr3_nt: TGTGCCAGCAGGAGATACGGGATAGGGAAAGAAGCTTTCTTT

j_call: TRBJ2-7
clone_size: .
d_call: TRBD1
v_call: TRBV18
cdr3_aa: CASSPRDRPYEQYF
cdr3_nt: TGTGCCAGCTCACCCCGGGACAGACCCTACGAGCAGTACTTC

j_call: TRBJ2-1
clone_size: .
d_call: .
v_call: TRBV1
cdr3_aa: CTSSPLIGGSYNEQFF
cdr3_nt: TGCACCAGCAGCCCCCTCATAGGCGGGAGCTACAATGAGCAGTTCTTC

j_call: TRBJ2-4
clone_size: .
d_call: .
v_call: TRBV6-1
cdr3_aa: CASSERGLPNIQYF
cdr3_nt: TGTGCCAGCAGTGAAAGGGGACTTCCTAACATTCAGTACTTC

j_call: TRBJ1-5
clone_size: few
d_call: .
v_call: TRBV6-1
cdr3_aa: CASSESGGLNQPQHF
cdr3_nt: TGTGCCAGCAGTGAAAGTGGGGGACTCAATCAGCCCCAGCATTTT

j_call: TRBJ2-5
clone_size: few
d_call: .
v_call: TRBV7-8
cdr3_aa: CASSLLETQYF
cdr3_nt: TGTGCCAGCAGCCTGTTAGAGACCCAGTACTTC

j_call: TRBJ1-1
clone_size: .
d_call: .
v_call: TRBV9
cdr3_aa: CASSPTRLGTEAFF
cdr3_nt: TGTGCCAGCAGCCCCACCCGACTGGGCACTGAAGCTTTCTTT

j_call: TRBJ1-3
clone_size: .
d_call: .
v_call: TRBV10-3
cdr3_aa: CAIGSESSGNTIYF
cdr3_nt: TGTGCCATCGGGTCGGAGAGCTCTGGAAACACCATATATTTT

j_call: TRBJ2-2
clone_size: .
d_call: TRBD2
v_call: TRBV19
cdr3_aa: CASSTGLATGELFF
cdr3_nt: TGTGCCAGTAGTACGGGACTAGCCACCGGGGAGCTGTTTTTT

j_call: TRBJ1-1
clone_size: .
d_call: .
v_call: TRBV18
cdr3_aa: CASSPGTWLRAFF
cdr3_nt: TGTGCCAGCTCACCCGGGACATGGCTAAGAGCTTTCTTT

j_call: TRBJ2-1
clone_size: few
d_call: TRBD2
v_call: TRBV12-5
cdr3_aa: CASGPRREGLSVEQFF
cdr3_nt: TGTGCTAGTGGACCGAGACGGGAGGGCCTGAGTGTTGAGCAGTTCTTC

j_call: TRBJ2-5
clone_size: few
d_call: .
v_call: TRBV11-2
cdr3_aa: CASSLAYREILETQYF
cdr3_nt: TGTGCCAGCAGCTTGGCCTACCGGGAGATCTTAGAGACCCAGTACTTC

j_call: TRBJ1-2
clone_size: .
d_call: .
v_call: TRBV4-1
cdr3_aa: CASSPQGPYGYTF
cdr3_nt: TGCGCCAGCAGCCCTCAGGGGCCCTATGGCTACACCTTC

j_call: TRBJ2-3
clone_size: .
d_call: TRBD2
v_call: TRBV12-5
cdr3_aa: CASGLGLAGSADTQYF
cdr3_nt: TGTGCTAGTGGTTTGGGACTAGCGGGAAGTGCAGATACGCAGTATTTT

j_call: TRBJ2-2
clone_size: few
d_call: TRBD2
v_call: TRBV9
cdr3_aa: CASGGGRIFTGELFF
cdr3_nt: TGTGCCAGCGGGGGCGGGAGGATCTTCACCGGGGAGCTGTTTTTT

j_call: TRBJ2-2
clone_size: .
d_call: TRBD1
v_call: TRBV2
cdr3_aa: CASGRDRGDTGELFF
cdr3_nt: TGTGCCAGCGGACGGGACAGGGGTGACACCGGGGAGCTGTTTTTT

j_call: TRBJ1-1
clone_size: .
d_call: .
v_call: TRBV7-6
cdr3_aa: CASSLEGGAEAFF
cdr3_nt: TGTGCCAGCAGCTTAGAAGGAGGGGCTGAAGCTTTCTTT

j_call: TRBJ2-1
clone_size: .
d_call: TRBD2
v_call: TRBV6-4
cdr3_aa: CASSDGTSGYNEQFF
cdr3_nt: TGTGCCAGCAGTGACGGGACTAGCGGCTACAATGAGCAGTTCTTC

j_call: TRBJ1-5
clone_size: .
d_call: .
v_call: TRBV19
cdr3_aa: CASKPRDHQPQHF
cdr3_nt: TGTGCCAGTAAGCCCCGGGATCATCAGCCCCAGCATTTT

j_call: TRBJ2-5
clone_size: .
d_call: .
v_call: TRBV5-4
cdr3_aa: CASSGLQETQYF
cdr3_nt: TGTGCCAGCAGCGGCCTCCAAGAGACCCAGTACTTC

j_call: TRBJ2-7
clone_size: .
d_call: .
v_call: TRBV4-1
cdr3_aa: CASSLGHTYEQYF
cdr3_nt: TGCGCCAGCAGCCTGGGACACACCTACGAGCAGTACTTC

j_call: TRBJ2-1
clone_size: few
d_call: TRBD2
v_call: TRBV5-4
cdr3_aa: CASSLGLAGDNEQFF
cdr3_nt: TGTGCCAGCAGCTTGGGGCTAGCGGGAGACAATGAGCAGTTCTTC

j_call: TRBJ1-2
clone_size: .
d_call: TRBD1
v_call: TRBV28
cdr3_aa: CASGDRGRTF
cdr3_nt: TGTGCCAGCGGAGACAGGGGGCGGACCTTC

j_call: TRBJ2-1
clone_size: few
d_call: TRBD2
v_call: TRBV5-6
cdr3_aa: CASSGGRGGLTLKQFF
cdr3_nt: TGTGCCAGCAGCGGGGGACGGGGGGGCCTCACACTTAAGCAGTTCTTC

j_call: TRBJ2-1
clone_size: .
d_call: TRBD2
v_call: TRBV18
cdr3_aa: CASSPPFGAGGGTYNEQFF
cdr3_nt: TGTGCCAGCTCACCTCCATTCGGAGCGGGAGGGGGTACCTACAATGAGCAGTTCTTC

j_call: TRBJ2-1
clone_size: .
d_call: TRBD2
v_call: TRBV19
cdr3_aa: CASSILLAGGYNEQFF
cdr3_nt: TGTGCCAGTAGTATCCTACTAGCGGGAGGTTACAATGAGCAGTTCTTC

j_call: TRBJ1-4
clone_size: few
d_call: .
v_call: TRBV4-1
cdr3_aa: CASSQFGDATNEKLFF
cdr3_nt: TGCGCCAGCAGCCAATTCGGGGATGCAACTAATGAAAAACTGTTTTTT

j_call: TRBJ1-1
clone_size: .
d_call: .
v_call: TRBV9
cdr3_aa: CASSGFRDEAFF
cdr3_nt: TGTGCCAGCAGCGGATTCAGGGATGAAGCTTTCTTT

j_call: TRBJ2-3
clone_size: few
d_call: .
v_call: TRBV4-1
cdr3_aa: CASSQVRQTDTQYF
cdr3_nt: TGCGCCAGCAGCCAAGTAAGACAGACAGATACGCAGTATTTT

j_call: TRBJ2-2
clone_size: .
d_call: TRBD2
v_call: TRBV13
cdr3_aa: CASSSQSSGAVGELFF
cdr3_nt: TGTGCCAGCAGCTCGCAATCTAGCGGGGCGGTCGGGGAGCTGTTTTTT

j_call: TRBJ2-1
clone_size: few
d_call: TRBD2
v_call: TRBV29-1
cdr3_aa: CSVENAGAYNEQFF
cdr3_nt: TGCAGCGTTGAAAACGCGGGAGCGTACAATGAGCAGTTCTTC

j_call: TRBJ1-1
clone_size: few
d_call: .
v_call: TRBV5-6
cdr3_aa: CASSLGRVRYTEAFF
cdr3_nt: TGTGCCAGCAGCTTAGGGAGGGTCAGGTATACTGAAGCTTTCTTT

j_call: TRBJ2-5
clone_size: .
d_call: TRBD1
v_call: TRBV6-6
cdr3_aa: CASSSRGQLRQETQYF
cdr3_nt: TGTGCCAGCAGCTCTAGGGGGCAGTTGAGACAAGAGACCCAGTACTTC